The clone carrying this T cell receptor beta chain occurred a few times. Its antigen is still unknown. This record comes from a study of beta chain features in type 1 diabetes. The sequenced template was cDNA made from the entire isolated RNA. TCRdb's table, derived via immunoSEQ multiplex PCR, lists solely in-frame clones and lacks some. This table has hundreds of thousands of clones, about 14% appearing once. Purity of each sorted population was above 95%. Broader study findings: Amplification by PCR could prefer shorter templates, with the same effect in patients and controls. People with Type 1 diabetes carried modestly yet significantly shorter TCRB CDR3s in all four CD4+ subsets. The analysis here could not establish whether HLA type shapes TCRB rearrangement. VDJ junctions sequenced from type 1 diabetes patients showed fewer insertions and more deletions.

CDR3 size: 14 residues. Unmatched junction bases numbered 11, after V lost 7 bases and J lost 5 bases. Germline-derived CDR1 and CDR2 are SQVTM and ANQGSEA. The V call is TRBV29-1, the J call TRBJ2-5; TRBD1 agrees at 9 bases. The receptor comes from a young man with type 1 diabetes. Sequenced input: naive CD4+ T cells from blood. The CDR3 here is CSALPGQGEETQYF. CDR3 in DNA: TGCAGCGCTTTACCGGGACAGGGAGAGGAGACCCAGTACTTC. Variable domain in full (rest from reference TRBV29-1 and TRBJ2-5): SAVISQKPSRDICQRGTSLTIQCQVDSQVTMMFWYRQQPGQSLTLIATANQGSEATYESGFVIDKFPISRPNLTFSTLTVSNMSPEDSSIYLCSALPGQGEETQYFGPGTRLLVL.